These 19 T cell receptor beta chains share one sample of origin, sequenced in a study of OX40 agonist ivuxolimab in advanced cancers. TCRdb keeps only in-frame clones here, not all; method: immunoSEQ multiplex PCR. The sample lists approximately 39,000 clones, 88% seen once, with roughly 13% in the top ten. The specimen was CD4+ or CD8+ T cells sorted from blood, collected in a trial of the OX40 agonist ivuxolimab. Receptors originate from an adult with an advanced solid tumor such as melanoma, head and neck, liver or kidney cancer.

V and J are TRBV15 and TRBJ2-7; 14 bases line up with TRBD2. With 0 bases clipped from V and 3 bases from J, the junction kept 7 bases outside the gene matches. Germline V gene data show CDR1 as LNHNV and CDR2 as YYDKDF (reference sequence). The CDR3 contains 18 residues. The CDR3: CATSRDRRLAGGGYEQYF. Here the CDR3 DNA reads TGTGCCACCAGCAGAGACCGCCGACTAGCGGGAGGGGGCTACGAGCAGTACTTC.

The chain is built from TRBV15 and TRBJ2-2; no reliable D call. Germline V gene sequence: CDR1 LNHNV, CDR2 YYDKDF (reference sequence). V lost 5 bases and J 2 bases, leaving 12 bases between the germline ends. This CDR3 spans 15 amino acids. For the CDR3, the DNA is TGTGCCACCAGCCATAGGAGAGGTAACACCGGGGAGCTGTTTTTT. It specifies CATSHRRGNTGELFF. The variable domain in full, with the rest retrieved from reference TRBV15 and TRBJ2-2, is DAMVIQNPRYQVTQFGKPVTLSCSQTLNHNVMYWYQQKSSQAPKLLFHYYDKDFNNEADTPDNFQSRRPNTSFCFLDIRSPGLGDTAMYLCATSHRRGNTGELFFGEGSRLTVL.

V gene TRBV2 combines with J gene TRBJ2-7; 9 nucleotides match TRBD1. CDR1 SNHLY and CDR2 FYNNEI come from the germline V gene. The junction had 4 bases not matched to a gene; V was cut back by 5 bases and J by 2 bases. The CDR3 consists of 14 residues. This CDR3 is CASSTGQGAYEQYF. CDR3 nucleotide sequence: TGTGCCAGCAGTACGGGACAGGGCGCCTACGAGCAGTACTTC.

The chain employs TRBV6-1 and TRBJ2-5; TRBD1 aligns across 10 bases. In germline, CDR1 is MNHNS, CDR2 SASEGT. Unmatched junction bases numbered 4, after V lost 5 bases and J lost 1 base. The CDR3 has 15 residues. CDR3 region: CASSWGQGFQETQYF. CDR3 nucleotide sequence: TGTGCCAGCAGTTGGGGACAGGGGTTCCAAGAGACCCAGTACTTC.

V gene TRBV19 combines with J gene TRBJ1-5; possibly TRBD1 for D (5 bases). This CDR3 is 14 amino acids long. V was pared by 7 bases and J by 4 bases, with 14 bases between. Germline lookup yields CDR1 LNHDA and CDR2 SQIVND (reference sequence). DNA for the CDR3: TGTGCCAGTACCAACGGGGGATTTAATCAGCCCCAGCATTTT. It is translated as CASTNGGFNQPQHF.

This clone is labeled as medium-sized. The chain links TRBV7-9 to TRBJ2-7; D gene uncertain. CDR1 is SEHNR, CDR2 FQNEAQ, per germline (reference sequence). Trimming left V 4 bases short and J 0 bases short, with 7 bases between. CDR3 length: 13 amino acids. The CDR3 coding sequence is TGTGCCAGCAGCTCCCCCGCCTCCTACGAGCAGTACTTC. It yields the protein CASSSPASYEQYF.

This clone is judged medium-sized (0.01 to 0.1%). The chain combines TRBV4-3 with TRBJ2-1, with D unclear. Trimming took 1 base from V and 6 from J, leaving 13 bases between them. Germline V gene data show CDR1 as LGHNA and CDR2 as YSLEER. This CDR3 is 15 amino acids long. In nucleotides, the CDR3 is TGCGCCAGCAGCCAAGCCCCAGAAGGTGGCAATGAGCAGTTCTTC. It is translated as CASSQAPEGGNEQFF.

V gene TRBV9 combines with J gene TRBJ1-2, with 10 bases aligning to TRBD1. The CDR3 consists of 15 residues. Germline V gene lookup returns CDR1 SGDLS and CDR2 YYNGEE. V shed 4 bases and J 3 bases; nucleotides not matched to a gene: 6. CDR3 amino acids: CASSPGTGAYYGYTF. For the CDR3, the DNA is TGTGCCAGCAGCCCTGGGACAGGGGCGTACTATGGCTACACCTTC.

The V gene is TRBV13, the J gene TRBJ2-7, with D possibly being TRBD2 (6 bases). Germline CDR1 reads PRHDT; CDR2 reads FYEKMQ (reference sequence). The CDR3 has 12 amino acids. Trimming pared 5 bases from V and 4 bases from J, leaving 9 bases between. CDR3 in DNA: TGTGCCAGCAGCCGGGACTTGTACGAGCAGTACTTC. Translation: CASSRDLYEQYF.

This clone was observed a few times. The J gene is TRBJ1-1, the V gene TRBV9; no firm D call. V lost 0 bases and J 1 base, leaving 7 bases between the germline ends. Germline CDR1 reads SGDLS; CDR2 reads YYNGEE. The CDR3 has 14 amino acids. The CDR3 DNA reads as TGTGCCAGCAGCGTAGCGGTAGGGAACACTGAAGCTTTCTTT. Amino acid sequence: CASSVAVGNTEAFF.

The CDR3 DNA sequence: TGTGCCAGCAGTTACCAGGGCAATCAGCCCCAGCATTTT. Its translation: CASSYQGNQPQHF. The chain has TRBV6-5 and TRBJ1-5; D not resolved. Trimming removed 2 bases from V and 2 bases from J, with 4 bases in between. The CDR3 totals 13 residues. Germline values: CDR1 MNHEY, CDR2 SVGAGI.

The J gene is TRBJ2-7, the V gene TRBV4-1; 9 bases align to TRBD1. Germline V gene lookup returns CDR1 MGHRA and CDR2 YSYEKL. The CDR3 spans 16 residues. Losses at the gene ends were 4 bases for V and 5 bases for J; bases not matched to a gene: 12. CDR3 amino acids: CASSLPGGTGSHEQYF. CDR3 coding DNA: TGCGCCAGCAGCCTCCCAGGCGGGACAGGGAGCCACGAGCAGTACTTC.

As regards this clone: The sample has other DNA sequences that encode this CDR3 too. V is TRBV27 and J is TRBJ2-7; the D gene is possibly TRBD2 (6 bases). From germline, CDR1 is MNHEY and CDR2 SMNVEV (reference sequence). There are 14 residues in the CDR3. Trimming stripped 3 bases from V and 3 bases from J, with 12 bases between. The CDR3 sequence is CASSFRGTHYEQYF. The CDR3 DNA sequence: TGTGCCAGCAGTTTCCGGGGGACCCACTACGAGCAGTACTTC.

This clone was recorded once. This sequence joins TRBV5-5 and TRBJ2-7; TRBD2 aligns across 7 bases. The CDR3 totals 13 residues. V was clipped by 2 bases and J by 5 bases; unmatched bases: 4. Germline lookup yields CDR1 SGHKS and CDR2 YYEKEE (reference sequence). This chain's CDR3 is CASSLEGRDEQYF. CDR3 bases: TGTGCCAGCAGCTTAGAGGGGAGGGACGAGCAGTACTTC.

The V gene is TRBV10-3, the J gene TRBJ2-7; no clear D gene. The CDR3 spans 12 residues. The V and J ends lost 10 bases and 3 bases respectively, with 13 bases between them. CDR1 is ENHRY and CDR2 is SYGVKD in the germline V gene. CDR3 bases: TGTGCCACCAGGACGGCGTTCTACGAGCAGTACTTC. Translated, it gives CATRTAFYEQYF.

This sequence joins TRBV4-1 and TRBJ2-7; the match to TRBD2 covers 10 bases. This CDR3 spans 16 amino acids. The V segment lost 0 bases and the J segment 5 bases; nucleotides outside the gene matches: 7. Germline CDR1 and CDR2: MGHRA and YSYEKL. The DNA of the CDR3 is TGCGCCAGCAGCCAAGAGCCCCTAGCGGGAGCGAACGAGCAGTACTTC. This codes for CASSQEPLAGANEQYF.

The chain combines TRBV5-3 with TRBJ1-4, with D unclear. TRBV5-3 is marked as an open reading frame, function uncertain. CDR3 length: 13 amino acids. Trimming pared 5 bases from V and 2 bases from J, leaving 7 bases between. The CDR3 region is CARRRLTNEKLFF. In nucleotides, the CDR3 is TGTGCCAGAAGACGTTTGACTAATGAAAAACTGTTTTTT.

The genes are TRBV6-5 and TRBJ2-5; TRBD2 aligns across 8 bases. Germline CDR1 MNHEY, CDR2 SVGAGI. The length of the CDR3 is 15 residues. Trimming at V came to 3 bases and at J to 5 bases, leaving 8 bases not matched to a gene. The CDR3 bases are TGTGCCAGCAGTTATCCCGGGAGGGTGGGTGAGACCCAGTACTTC. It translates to CASSYPGRVGETQYF.

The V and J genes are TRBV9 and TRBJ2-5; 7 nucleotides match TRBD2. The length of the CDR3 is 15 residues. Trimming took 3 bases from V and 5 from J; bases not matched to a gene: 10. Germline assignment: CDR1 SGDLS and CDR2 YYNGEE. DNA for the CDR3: TGTGCCAGCAGCGCCTCCTCTAGCGGTTGGGAGACCCAGTACTTC. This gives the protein CASSASSSGWETQYF.